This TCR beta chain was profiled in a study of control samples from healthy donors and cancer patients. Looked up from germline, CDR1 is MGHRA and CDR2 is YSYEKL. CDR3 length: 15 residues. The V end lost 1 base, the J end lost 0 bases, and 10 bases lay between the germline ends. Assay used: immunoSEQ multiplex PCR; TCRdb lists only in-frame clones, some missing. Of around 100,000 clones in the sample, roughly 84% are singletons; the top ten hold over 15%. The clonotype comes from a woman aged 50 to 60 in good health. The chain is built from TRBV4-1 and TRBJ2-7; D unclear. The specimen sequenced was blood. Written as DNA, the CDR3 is TGCGCCAGCAGCCAAGGGCAGTCGCTCTCCTACGAGCAGTACTTC. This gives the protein CASSQGQSLSYEQYF.